What follows are 8 T cell receptor beta chains derived from one specimen sequenced in a study of T cell responses to AZD1222 COVID-19 vaccine. The table came from immunoSEQ multiplex PCR; TCRdb's copy has only in-frame clones and leaves some out. The sample records over 120,000 clones, about 86% being singletons. The source was peripheral blood, collected 28 days after the second AZD1222 dose. The receptors derive from an adult who received the AZD1222 COVID-19 vaccine.

This clone was counted a single time. The gene calls are TRBV11-2 and TRBJ1-4; no clear D. The germline V gene encodes CDR1 SGHAT and CDR2 FQNNGV. Deletions cut 1 base from V and 6 bases from J, with 3 bases between. The CDR3 runs 12 residues. The CDR3 nucleotides are TGTGCCAGCAGCTTAGTTGATGAAAAACTGTTTTTT. Its translation is CASSLVDEKLFF.

This clone was picked up one time. V and J are TRBV5-1 and TRBJ1-1, with D perhaps matching TRBD1 (6 bases). There are 15 residues in the CDR3. Germline V gene data show CDR1 as SGHRS and CDR2 as YFSETQ. Deletions cut 4 bases from V and 7 bases from J, with 20 bases between. The CDR3 bases are TGCGCCAGCAGCCTAACCACAGGGCCAGGCGGTGAAGCTTTCTTT. As protein: CASSLTTGPGGEAFF.

The V gene is TRBV30, the J gene TRBJ2-6; 11 bases are a match to TRBD1. Germline CDR1 and CDR2: GTSNPN and SVGIG (reference sequence). The CDR3 sequence is 14 residues long. V gave up 5 bases and J gave up 14 bases; unmatched junction bases: 11. The CDR3 loop is CAWQDRGPSWLLTF. CDR3 DNA: TGTGCCTGGCAGGACAGGGGGCCCTCCTGGCTCCTGACTTTC. The complete variable domain, with remaining parts taken from reference TRBV30 and TRBJ2-6, reads SQTIHQWPATLVQPVGSPLSLECTVEGTSNPNLYWYRQAAGRGLQLLFYSVGIGQISSEVPQNLSASRPQDRQFILSSKKLLLSDSGFYLCAWQDRGPSWLLTFGAGSRLTVL.

This clone has only one observation. This sequence joins TRBV27 and TRBJ1-3; the match to TRBD1 covers 7 bases. The CDR3 loop spans 14 amino acids. V lost 10 bases and J lost 4; bases outside the gene matches: 10. Germline V gene data show CDR1 as MNHEY and CDR2 as SMNVEV (reference sequence). CDR3: CATSPTGTGNTIYF. CDR3 in DNA: TGTGCCACCTCCCCGACAGGGACCGGAAACACCATATATTTT.

The chain recombines TRBV2 with TRBJ2-7, with D perhaps matching TRBD2 (6 bases). The CDR3 length is 14 residues. Germline CDR1 is SNHLY and CDR2 is FYNNEI. With 1 base removed from V and 5 bases from J, the gap between germline ends came to 12 bases. CDR3 nucleotide sequence: TGTGCCAGCAGTGAAGGCCGGACTATCAACGAGCAGTACTTC. It codes for CASSEGRTINEQYF.

The chain carries TRBV19 and TRBJ2-6; 10 positions match TRBD1. The CDR3 spans 16 residues. Trimming at V came to 4 bases and at J to 3 bases, leaving 3 bases not matched to a gene. Germline assignment: CDR1 LNHDA and CDR2 SQIVND (reference sequence). DNA for the CDR3: TGTGCCAGTAGTAGACAGGGGGCTGGTGGGGCCAACGTCCTGACTTTC. Its protein is CASSRQGAGGANVLTF.

V usage is TRBV29-1 and J usage is TRBJ1-4, with 7 positions matching TRBD1. Trimming removed 6 bases from V and 5 bases from J; junction bases left unmatched: 9. The CDR3 spans 14 residues. CDR1 and CDR2 from the germline V gene are SQVTM and ANQGSEA. CDR3 loop: CSVRKGAVNEKLFF. For the CDR3, the DNA is TGCAGCGTCCGGAAGGGGGCCGTAAATGAAAAACTGTTTTTT.

CDR3 nucleotides: TGCGCCAGCAGTGCCGGGACAGGGTTGGCTGAGCAGTTCTTC. Protein product: CASSAGTGLAEQFF. The chain carries TRBV10-1 and TRBJ2-1, with TRBD1 matching over 9 bases. The ends lost 4 bases at V and 9 bases at J; junction bases unmatched: 7. Per germline, CDR1 WNHNN and CDR2 SYGVQD (reference sequence). This CDR3 is 14 amino acids long.